This is a list of T cell receptor beta chains from one sample in a study of breast tumors, draining lymph nodes, adjacent tissues. In TCRdb, the multiplex PCR reads were re-called with MiXCR into one record per CDR3 protein. The repertoire includes about 230,000 distinct CDR3 sequences, approximately 29% of them detected once, and around 1.4% sits in the top ten. The source material was axillary lymph node tissue. The receptors come from a female donor with breast cancer. Some clones in this sample may be carry-over from other donors' samples. The CDR3 runs from the conserved cysteine through the conserved F or W. D genes are given only for firm matches. Part of the rows lack a size; the others show once, few, many or a class for expanded clones.

CDR3 length	J gene	V gene	D gene	clone size	CDR3 protein	CDR3 DNA
15	TRBJ2-5	TRBV10-3	TRBD2	-	CAIRGGTSGGETQYF	TGTGCCATCCGGGGAGGGACTAGCGGTGGGGAGACCCAGTACTTC
15	TRBJ2-3	TRBV5-1	-	many	CASSLVTTGGDTQYF	TGCGCCAGCAGCTTGGTCACGACAGGCGGAGATACGCAGTATTTT
13	TRBJ2-5	TRBV20-1	TRBD2	-	CSAPETSKETQYF	TGCAGTGCCCCGGAGACTAGCAAAGAGACCCAGTACTTC
12	TRBJ2-7	TRBV20-1	-	-	CSADSPTYEQYF	TGCAGCGCAGACAGCCCCACCTACGAGCAGTACTTC
17	TRBJ1-6	TRBV6-5	-	many	CASSYHEMAGKNSPLHF	TGTGCCAGCAGTTACCACGAGATGGCGGGAAAAAATTCACCCCTCCACTTT
12	TRBJ2-3	TRBV25-1	-	-	CASRRGTDTQYF	TGTGCCAGCAGGAGGGGCACAGATACGCAGTATTTT
14	TRBJ2-1	TRBV24-1	TRBD2	many	CATGYSGRGNEQFF	TGTGCCACCGGATACAGCGGGAGGGGCAATGAGCAGTTCTTC
11	TRBJ1-1	TRBV9	-	-	CASSVVTEAFF	TGTGCCAGCAGCGTAGTAACTGAAGCTTTCTTT
15	TRBJ1-4	TRBV20-1	-	-	CSAPAEGRFNEKLFF	TGCAGTGCTCCAGCGGAGGGGAGGTTTAATGAAAAACTGTTTTTT
15	TRBJ1-2	TRBV11-2	-	-	CASSLYLIGGTGYTF	TGTGCCAGCAGCTTATATTTAATCGGCGGGACGGGCTACACCTTC
12	TRBJ2-5	TRBV7-9	-	-	CASSLAFGTEQF	TGTGCCAGCAGCTTAGCCTTTGGGACCGAGCAGTTC
12	TRBJ2-5	TRBV29-1	-	once	CSSRRSQETQYF	TGCAGCAGCCGACGGTCCCAAGAGACCCAGTACTTC
17	TRBJ2-1	TRBV6-5	-	many	CASSHGTGLYNYNEQFF	TGTGCCAGCAGTCACGGGACGGGGTTATACAACTACAATGAGCAGTTCTTC
22	TRBJ1-6	TRBV15	TRBD1	-	CATSSPGQGAYETGWGNSPLHF	TGTGCCACCAGCAGCCCGGGACAAGGCGCCTACGAGACAGGGTGGGGGAATTCACCCCTCCACTTT
14	TRBJ2-2	TRBV4-2	-	many	CASSQSALTGELFF	TGTGCCAGCAGCCAAAGCGCGCTAACCGGGGAGCTGTTTTTT
15	TRBJ2-4	TRBV7-9	-	few	CASSLGGTAKNIQHF	TGTGCCAGCAGCTTAGGGGGCACAGCCAAAAACATTCAGCACTTC
14	TRBJ2-5	TRBV2	-	many	CASSEMGVRETQYF	TGTGCCAGCAGTGAAATGGGGGTGCGGGAGACCCAGTACTTC
14	TRBJ2-2	TRBV3-1	-	many	CASSHGLRGGELFF	TGTGCCAGCAGCCATGGACTCAGGGGTGGGGAGCTGTTTTTT
14	TRBJ1-2	TRBV7-6	-	-	CASRPWDTPYGYTF	TGTGCCAGCAGGCCTTGGGACACTCCTTATGGCTACACCTTC
16	TRBJ2-3	TRBV20-1	-	many	CSASPLVSGRTDTQYF	TGCAGTGCTAGCCCGTTGGTGTCGGGACGCACAGATACGCAGTATTTT
20	TRBJ2-3	TRBV5-1	TRBD2	many	CASSLFTLPFHSGTTDTQYF	TGCGCCAGCAGCTTGTTCACTCTCCCCTTTCATAGCGGGACCACAGATACGCAGTATTTT
14	TRBJ2-1	TRBV29-1	-	-	CSVGGASGYNEQFF	TGCAGCGTTGGGGGGGCTAGCGGCTACAATGAGCAGTTCTTC
15	TRBJ2-1	TRBV9	-	many	CASSPFSSSYNEQFF	TGTGCCAGCAGCCCATTCTCTAGCTCCTACAATGAGCAGTTCTTC
14	TRBJ1-1	TRBV20-1	-	few	CSARGNRLNTEAFF	TGCAGTGCTAGAGGTAACAGGCTGAACACTGAAGCTTTCTTT
14	TRBJ1-5	TRBV9	-	-	CASRAGDRNQPQHF	TGTGCCAGCAGGGCGGGAGATCGCAATCAGCCCCAGCATTTT
12	TRBJ2-5	TRBV5-1	-	few	CASSGQKETHYF	TGCGCCAGCAGTGGTCAAAAAGAGACCCACTACTTC
15	TRBJ2-7	TRBV6-1	-	few	CASRRPRGPLSEQYF	TGTGCCAGCAGACGCCCAAGGGGCCCCCTCTCCGAGCAGTACTTC
15	TRBJ1-5	TRBV5-8	-	many	CASSFGRSFNQPQHF	TGTGCCAGCAGCTTCGGCAGGAGTTTCAATCAGCCCCAGCATTTT
20	TRBJ2-4	TRBV7-8	TRBD2	few	CASSLATSGRPGLAKNIQYF	TGTGCCAGCAGCTTAGCCACTAGCGGGAGGCCGGGGCTAGCCAAAAACATTCAGTACTTC
14	TRBJ2-4	TRBV10-1	-	-	CASSESGSKNIQYF	TGCGCCAGCAGTGAGTCGGGGTCCAAAAACATTCAGTACTTC
15	TRBJ1-5	TRBV19	-	many	CASSSEGRGNQPQHF	TGTGCCAGTAGTTCCGAGGGTAGGGGGAATCAGCCCCAGCATTTT
10	TRBJ2-7	TRBV11-2	-	many	CASSLREQYF	TGTGCCAGCAGCTTAAGAGAGCAGTACTTC
13	TRBJ2-7	TRBV5-1	-	many	CASSLTGNYEQYF	TGCGCCAGCAGCTTGACAGGGAACTACGAGCAGTACTTC
13	TRBJ2-4	TRBV2	TRBD1	-	CASSDQGANIQYF	TGTGCCAGCAGTGATCAGGGGGCCAACATTCAGTACTTC
12	TRBJ1-2	TRBV19	-	many	CASSNRGYGYTF	TGTGCCAGTAGTAATAGGGGGTATGGCTACACCTTC
13	TRBJ2-5	TRBV7-2	-	few	CASSLDSTGAQYF	TGTGCCAGCAGCTTAGACAGCACTGGGGCCCAGTACTTC
14	TRBJ2-7	TRBV5-1	TRBD2	many	CASSLSGRADEQYF	TGCGCCAGCAGCCTTAGCGGGAGGGCCGACGAGCAGTACTTC
16	TRBJ2-1	TRBV6-5	TRBD2	few	CASSHSAGGLYNEQFF	TGTGCCAGCAGTCACTCAGCGGGAGGGCTATACAATGAGCAGTTCTTC
13	TRBJ1-6	TRBV6-1	TRBD1	many	CASTPDPRTGFHF	TGTGCCAGCACCCCTGACCCGAGGACAGGGTTCCACTTT
15	TRBJ2-1	TRBV3-1	-	few	CASSLTGSGYNEQFF	TGTGCCAGCAGCCTTACAGGGTCGGGTTACAATGAGCAGTTCTTC
14	TRBJ2-1	TRBV14	-	many	CASSPGYSYNEQFF	TGTGCCAGCAGCCCAGGTTACTCCTACAATGAGCAGTTCTTC